These 25 T cell receptor beta chains share one sample of origin, sequenced in a study of cytomegalovirus exposure and HLA in healthy donors. This PCR relied on a set of 60 Vbeta primers and 13 Jbeta primers. Produced via immunoSEQ multiplex PCR; TCRdb's table is partial and in-frame only. The table includes about 92,000 clones, more than 65% detected once. The specimen sequenced was PBMCs. These receptor sequences come from a girl aged 2 to 10 in good health and CMV-seropositive.

The rearrangement joins TRBV5-1 to TRBJ1-1; D is unclear. The CDR3 has 14 residues. Germline loops: CDR1 SGHRS, CDR2 YFSETQ. V dropped 2 bases and J dropped 0 bases, with 8 bases sitting between them. The CDR3 protein is CASSFGAMNTEAFF. As DNA, the CDR3 is TGCGCCAGCAGCTTTGGAGCCATGAACACTGAAGCTTTCTTT. The variable domain in full, completed from reference TRBV5-1 and TRBJ1-1, reads KAGVTQTPRYLIKTRGQQVTLSCSPISGHRSVSWYQQTPGQGLQFLFEYFSETQRNKGNFPGRFSGRQFSNSRSEMNVSTLELGDSALYLCASSFGAMNTEAFFGQGTRLTVV.

This clone was recorded a few times. V and J are TRBV6-1 and TRBJ2-7, with no clear D. V lost 8 bases and J 0 bases, leaving 5 bases between the germline ends. Germline V gene sequence: CDR1 MNHNS, CDR2 SASEGT. CDR3 length: 11 amino acids. CDR3 coding DNA: TGTGCCAGCGCAGGCTCCTACGAGCAGTACTTC. It encodes CASAGSYEQYF.

This clone was observed a handful of times. This rearrangement joins TRBV4-3 to TRBJ1-1; TRBD1 might be the D (6 bases). Germline V lookup: CDR1 LGHNA, CDR2 YSLEER. The CDR3 sequence is 16 residues long. Trimming removed 1 base at V and 4 bases at J, with 16 bases between. For the CDR3, the DNA is TGCGCCAGCAGCCAAGGGCGGCAGGGGATGGGCACTGAAGCTTTCTTT. Translating it yields CASSQGRQGMGTEAFF.

The chain has TRBV30 and TRBJ2-7; 12 nucleotides align to TRBD2. V lost 0 bases to trimming and J lost 0 bases; unmatched junction nucleotides: 12. The CDR3 totals 19 residues. Per the germline V gene, CDR1 is GTSNPN and CDR2 is SVGIG (reference sequence). In nucleotides, the CDR3 is TGTGCCTGGAGTGTATTCATAACTAGCGGGAGGCACAACTCCTACGAGCAGTACTTC. It is translated as CAWSVFITSGRHNSYEQYF.

The J gene is TRBJ2-7, the V gene TRBV25-1; tentatively, D is TRBD1 (6 bases). The CDR3 sequence is 14 residues long. Germline V lookup: CDR1 MGHDK, CDR2 SYGVNS. V was cut by 3 bases and J by 6 bases, with 15 bases left in between. In DNA form, the CDR3 reads TGTGCCAGCAGTGACCGCCTACAGGGCGGCGAGCAGTACTTC. This sequence encodes CASSDRLQGGEQYF.

This clone occurred once. The J gene is TRBJ1-2, the V gene TRBV30; D is unresolved. Germline V gene sequence: CDR1 GTSNPN, CDR2 SVGIG (reference sequence). The CDR3 runs to 11 residues. The DNA for the CDR3 is TGTGCTACTAGAATAGGCTATGGCTACACCTTC. Translation: CATRIGYGYTF.

This chain uses TRBV6-5 with TRBJ2-7; TRBD1 might be the D (5 bases). The CDR3 loop spans 16 amino acids. The ends were cut back, 0 bases at V and 0 bases at J, with 12 bases in the middle. Germline CDR1 is MNHEY and CDR2 is SVGAGI. The CDR3 coding sequence is TGTGCCAGCAGTTACTCCCCTGGGGCTCTCTCCTACGAGCAGTACTTC. Translation: CASSYSPGALSYEQYF.

The rearrangement joins TRBV23-1 to TRBJ1-5, with D hard to call. TRBV23-1 is flagged as an ORF with uncertain function. The V gene lost 3 bases and the J gene lost 9 bases, with 21 bases spanning the gap. The CDR3 has 16 residues. In DNA, the CDR3 is TGCGCCAGCAGTCACTCCAAAGTCTATGAGGGAAGGCCCCAGCATTTT. Its protein is CASSHSKVYEGRPQHF.

The CDR3, as DNA: TGTGCCAGCTCACCGGGACAGGGGATGTATCAGCCCCAGCATTTT. Its protein product is CASSPGQGMYQPQHF. The chain combines TRBV18 with TRBJ1-5, with TRBD1 identical over 10 bases. The CDR3 sequence is 15 residues long. V shed 3 bases, J shed 5 bases, and the junction held 4 bases outside the gene matches. Germline CDR1 KGHSH, CDR2 LQKENI. Full variable domain (missing parts from reference TRBV18 and TRBJ1-5): NAGVMQNPRHLVRRRGQEARLRCSPMKGHSHVYWYRQLPEEGLKFMVYLQKENIIDESGMPKERFSAEFPKEGPSILRIQQVVRGDSAAYFCASSPGQGMYQPQHFGDGTRLSIL.

This chain links TRBV13 with TRBJ1-4, with TRBD1 matching over 9 bases. V gave up 8 bases and J gave up 7 bases; unmatched junction bases: 8. Per the germline V gene, CDR1 is PRHDT and CDR2 is FYEKMQ (reference sequence). This CDR3 comprises 14 residues. The CDR3 spells CASVTGGWGEKLFF. In DNA, the CDR3 is TGTGCCAGCGTCACAGGGGGCTGGGGTGAAAAACTGTTTTTT.

This clone was counted once. This chain uses TRBV4-1 with TRBJ2-2, with D possibly TRBD2 on 6 matching bases. There are 14 residues in the CDR3. Deletions cut 1 base from V and 6 bases from J, with 9 bases between. Germline loops: CDR1 MGHRA, CDR2 YSYEKL. The CDR3 loop reads CASSQVGDSGELFF. For the CDR3, the DNA is TGCGCCAGCAGCCAAGTTGGGGACTCCGGGGAGCTGTTTTTT.

This clone was seen a handful of times. The rearrangement links TRBV7-6 to TRBJ2-6; D gene unclear. V dropped 6 bases and J dropped 0 bases, with 9 bases sitting between them. CDR1 is SGHVS, CDR2 FNYEAQ, per germline. The CDR3 runs 15 residues. CDR3 sequence reads: CASSIVRSGANVLTF. CDR3 DNA sequence: TGTGCCAGCAGTATAGTGCGCTCTGGGGCCAACGTCCTGACTTTC.

The table lists this clone with a count of one. The chain employs TRBV5-8 and TRBJ1-2; D may be TRBD1 (5 bases). This CDR3 has 16 amino acids. Trimming shortened V by 2 bases and J by 2 bases, and 16 bases separated the two germline ends. Germline V gene lookup returns CDR1 SGHTS and CDR2 YDEGEE. This CDR3 is CASSFLYGRGNYGYTF. The CDR3 nucleotides are TGTGCCAGCAGCTTTCTTTATGGGCGGGGGAACTATGGCTACACCTTC. The complete variable domain, with remaining parts taken from reference TRBV5-8 and TRBJ1-2, reads EAGVTQSPTHLIKTRGQQATLRCSPISGHTSVYWYQQALGLGLQFLLWYDEGEERNRGNFPPRFSGRQFPNYSSELNVNALELEDSALYLCASSFLYGRGNYGYTFGSGTRLTVV.

The V call is TRBV28, the J call TRBJ2-3; 7 bases line up with TRBD1. Germline trimming cut 5 bases from V and 6 bases from J; bases unmatched to any gene: 11. Germline V gives CDR1 MDHEN, CDR2 SYDVKM. The CDR3 is made up of 15 amino acids. Here the CDR3 DNA reads TGTGCCAGCAGTGTCACCGGGACAGTCACGGATACGCAGTATTTT. It encodes CASSVTGTVTDTQYF.

J is TRBJ2-1 and V is TRBV10-3; TRBD2 matches at 10 bases. The germline V gene has CDR1 ENHRY and CDR2 SYGVKD. V gave up 2 bases and J gave up 5 bases; unmatched junction bases: 9. CDR3 size: 17 residues. The CDR3 region is CAISEGRSGRRDNEQFF. CDR3 bases: TGTGCCATCAGTGAGGGGCGTAGCGGGAGGAGGGACAATGAGCAGTTCTTC.

A word on this clone: This specimen includes other DNA sequences encoding the same CDR3. The chain links TRBV20-1 to TRBJ2-5; possible D gene TRBD2, 6 bases. Germline loops: CDR1 DFQATT, CDR2 SNEGSKA (reference sequence). V was clipped by 5 bases and J by 5 bases, with 6 bases between them. This CDR3 contains 10 residues. CDR3 in amino acids: CSAGGETQYF. The CDR3 DNA reads TGCAGTGCTGGGGGGGAGACCCAGTACTTC.

V and J are TRBV11-2 and TRBJ1-4; unclear D gene. The CDR3 spans 16 residues. The V end lost 0 bases, the J end lost 5 bases, and 13 bases lay between the germline ends. Germline V gene lookup returns CDR1 SGHAT and CDR2 FQNNGV. CDR3: CASSLDLVRRNEKLFF. The DNA of the CDR3 is TGTGCCAGCAGCTTAGATCTCGTCAGGAGGAATGAAAAACTGTTTTTT.

V is TRBV29-1 and J is TRBJ2-3; the match to TRBD2 covers 11 bases. The germline CDR1 and CDR2 sequences are SQVTM and ANQGSEA. After removal of 5 bases from V and 3 bases from J, the junction contained 7 bases not matched to a gene. There are 15 residues in the CDR3. The CDR3 here is CSVKTSGIWTDTQYF. The CDR3 coding sequence is TGCAGCGTTAAGACTAGCGGGATTTGGACAGATACGCAGTATTTT.

The chain combines TRBV6-1 with TRBJ2-7, with D possibly TRBD2 on 6 matching bases. CDR1 and CDR2 (germline): MNHNS, SASEGT. The CDR3 loop spans 15 amino acids. Trimming shortened V by 3 bases and J by 3 bases, and 15 bases separated the two germline ends. CDR3 amino acids: CASSDIRAGVYEQYF. The CDR3 nucleotides read TGTGCCAGCAGTGACATCCGAGCGGGCGTCTACGAGCAGTACTTC.

This clone was observed a few times. V gene TRBV5-8 combines with J gene TRBJ2-2; TRBD1 matches at 11 bases. The length of the CDR3 is 18 residues. V lost 3 bases, J lost 7 bases, and 14 bases stayed unmatched. Germline loops: CDR1 SGHTS, CDR2 YDEGEE. CDR3 residues: CASSSDRGRGGRIGELFF. CDR3 in DNA: TGTGCCAGCAGCTCGGACAGGGGGCGGGGAGGAAGAATCGGGGAGCTGTTTTTT.

The chain combines TRBV18 with TRBJ1-1; TRBD1 might be the D (6 bases). The CDR3 extends over 20 amino acids. CDR1 is KGHSH, CDR2 LQKENI, per germline. V was pared by 3 bases and J by 1 base, with 27 bases between. The CDR3 loop reads CASSPFALPAGGGSNTEAFF. The CDR3 region has the DNA TGTGCCAGCTCACCGTTTGCACTGCCTGCGGGAGGGGGGTCGAACACTGAAGCTTTCTTT. Based on the CDR3 plus reference TRBV18 and TRBJ1-1, the full variable domain is NAGVMQNPRHLVRRRGQEARLRCSPMKGHSHVYWYRQLPEEGLKFMVYLQKENIIDESGMPKERFSAEFPKEGPSILRIQQVVRGDSAAYFCASSPFALPAGGGSNTEAFFGQGTRLTVV.

This clone came up a few times. The chain combines TRBV19 with TRBJ2-3; the match to TRBD1 covers 7 bases. The J segment lost 0 bases and the V segment lost 5 bases, leaving 5 bases of the junction unmatched. The CDR3 loop spans 15 amino acids. CDR1 and CDR2 from the germline V gene are LNHDA and SQIVND (reference sequence). Written as DNA, the CDR3 is TGTGCCAGTAGTCCGGGACAGATTAGCACAGATACGCAGTATTTT. Amino acids: CASSPGQISTDTQYF.

This chain uses TRBV4-1 with TRBJ2-1; a weak D match, TRBD2 (6 bases). Germline assignment: CDR1 MGHRA and CDR2 YSYEKL. V lost 6 bases and J 15 bases, leaving 15 bases between the germline ends. The CDR3 contains 11 residues. In DNA form, the CDR3 reads TGCGCCAGCAGGGCCGGGGGAATTTGGTTCTTC. Its translation: CASRAGGIWFF.

Points on this clone: Distinct nucleotide sequences in the sample also encode this CDR3. The chain couples TRBV2 to TRBJ2-7; D ambiguous. The CDR3 covers 11 residues. Germline V gene lookup returns CDR1 SNHLY and CDR2 FYNNEI. V was cut by 7 bases and J by 2 bases, with 6 bases left in between. CDR3 nucleotide sequence: TGTGCCAGCACCCGGGCCTACGAGCAGTACTTC. Translated: CASTRAYEQYF.

This sequence joins TRBV29-1 and TRBJ1-2; D not resolved. This CDR3 contains 16 residues. Germline CDR1 SQVTM, CDR2 ANQGSEA. Trimming removed 6 bases at V and 0 bases at J, with 20 bases between. The CDR3 spells CSVGGDGLAANYGYTF. DNA of the CDR3: TGCAGCGTCGGAGGAGACGGACTCGCTGCTAACTATGGCTACACCTTC. Together with reference TRBV29-1 and TRBJ1-2, the CDR3 gives the full variable domain: SAVISQKPSRDICQRGTSLTIQCQVDSQVTMMFWYRQQPGQSLTLIATANQGSEATYESGFVIDKFPISRPNLTFSTLTVSNMSPEDSSIYLCSVGGDGLAANYGYTFGSGTRLTVV.